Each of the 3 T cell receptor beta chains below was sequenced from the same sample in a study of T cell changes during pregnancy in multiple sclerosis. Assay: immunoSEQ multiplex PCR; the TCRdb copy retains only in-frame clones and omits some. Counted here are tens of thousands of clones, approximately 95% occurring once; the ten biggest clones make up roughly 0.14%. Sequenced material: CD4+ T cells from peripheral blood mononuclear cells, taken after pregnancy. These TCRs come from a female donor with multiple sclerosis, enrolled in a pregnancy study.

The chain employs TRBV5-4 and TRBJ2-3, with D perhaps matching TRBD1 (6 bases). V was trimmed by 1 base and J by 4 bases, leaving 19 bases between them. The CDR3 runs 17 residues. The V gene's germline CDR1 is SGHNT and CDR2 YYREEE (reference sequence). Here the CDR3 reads CASSLRLRTAGPDTQYF. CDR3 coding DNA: TGTGCCAGCAGCTTGCGTCTGCGGACAGCTGGCCCAGATACGCAGTATTTT.

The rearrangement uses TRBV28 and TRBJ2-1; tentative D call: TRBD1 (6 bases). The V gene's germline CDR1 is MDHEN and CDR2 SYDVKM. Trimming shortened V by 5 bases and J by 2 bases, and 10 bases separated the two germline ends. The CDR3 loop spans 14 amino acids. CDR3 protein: CASSPHRAYNEQFF. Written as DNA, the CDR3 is TGTGCCAGCAGTCCCCACAGGGCCTACAATGAGCAGTTCTTC.

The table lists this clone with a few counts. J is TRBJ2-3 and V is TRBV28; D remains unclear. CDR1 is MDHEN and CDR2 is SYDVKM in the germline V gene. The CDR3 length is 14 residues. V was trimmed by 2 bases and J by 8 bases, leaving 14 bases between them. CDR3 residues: CASSLLRDRATQYF. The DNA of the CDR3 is TGTGCCAGCAGTTTACTCCGAGATCGAGCTACGCAGTATTTT. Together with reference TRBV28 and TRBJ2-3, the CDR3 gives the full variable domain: DVKVTQSSRYLVKRTGEKVFLECVQDMDHENMFWYRQDPGLGLRLIYFSYDVKMKEKGDIPEGYSVSREKKERFSLILESASTNQTSMYLCASSLLRDRATQYFGPGTRLTVL.